The 27 T cell receptor beta chains in this list originate from one sample, sequenced in a study of shared clonotypes between healthy human individuals. Sequencing was performed with immunoSEQ multiplex PCR; in TCRdb, only in-frame clones are kept and a portion is missing. Counted here are roughly 2 million clones, under 97% occurring once; the ten biggest clones make up around 0.13%. The source material was naive CD4+ T cells sorted from blood. Subset specified: CD45RA+ positively selected. Every receptor here comes from a man between 18 and 35 years old in good health.

This chain links TRBV29-1 with TRBJ2-7; 8 bases fit TRBD1. V was clipped by 4 bases and J by 6 bases; unmatched bases: 8. Germline V gene data show CDR1 as SQVTM and CDR2 as ANQGSEA. The CDR3 extends over 13 amino acids. CDR3 amino acids: CSVATGAPIEQYF. For the CDR3, the DNA is TGCAGCGTTGCGACAGGGGCTCCCATCGAGCAGTACTTC.

This clone occurred once. This chain connects TRBV6-1 to TRBJ2-7; 8 bases fit TRBD1. The CDR3 has 16 residues. Per the germline V gene, CDR1 is MNHNS and CDR2 is SASEGT. V dropped 0 bases and J dropped 4; count of bases not matched to a gene: 8. In nucleotides, the CDR3 is TGTGCCAGCAGTGAAGCGGCAGGGGGCGGACCTTACGAGCAGTACTTC. Translation: CASSEAAGGGPYEQYF.

This clone occurred once. The gene calls are TRBV9 and TRBJ2-7; the D call may be TRBD1 or TRBD2 (5 bases each). There are 20 residues in the CDR3. V gave up 0 bases and J gave up 0 bases, with 25 bases separating them. Germline V CDR1 and CDR2: SGDLS, YYNGEE. The DNA of the CDR3 is TGTGCCAGCAGCGTAGCCCACGGGGCGGCCCTGGCGTTGAGCTCCTACGAGCAGTACTTC. Its translation is CASSVAHGAALALSSYEQYF.

Concerning this clone itself: Different DNA sequences within this sample yield the same CDR3. This rearrangement joins TRBV6-5 to TRBJ2-7; D gene unclear. The CDR3 sequence is 14 residues long. Germline values: CDR1 MNHEY, CDR2 SVGAGI. The V and J ends lost 0 bases and 0 bases respectively, with 6 bases between them. Here the CDR3 reads CASSYSGSSYEQYF. The CDR3 nucleotides read TGTGCCAGCAGTTACTCTGGTAGCTCCTACGAGCAGTACTTC.

Of note for this clone: This sample includes further DNA sequences coding for the same CDR3. This chain links TRBV19 with TRBJ1-1; 7 bases agree with TRBD1. The CDR3 spans 14 residues. Trimming took 5 bases from V and 5 from J; bases not matched to a gene: 8. Germline assignment: CDR1 LNHDA and CDR2 SQIVND (reference sequence). The chain's CDR3 is CASSLRQGRTEAFF. The CDR3 DNA follows: TGTGCCAGTAGTTTGCGACAGGGAAGAACTGAAGCTTTCTTT.

The chain links TRBV11-2 to TRBJ1-6; D is ambiguous. The germline V and J ends were trimmed by 5 bases and 9 bases, with 17 bases remaining between them. CDR1 is SGHAT, CDR2 FQNNGV, per germline. CDR3 length: 15 residues. CDR3 residues: CASSPASWYASPLHF. The CDR3 bases are TGTGCCAGCAGCCCCGCGTCGTGGTATGCTTCACCCCTCCACTTT.

The chain is built from TRBV28 and TRBJ2-3; TRBD2 matches 12 bases. The CDR3 totals 16 residues. The germline V gene encodes CDR1 MDHEN and CDR2 SYDVKM. With V trimmed by 2 bases and J by 6 bases, 6 bases remained unmatched. The CDR3 nucleotides are TGTGCCAGCAGTTTACCGCTAGCGGGGGGGCGGGATACGCAGTATTTT. Residues: CASSLPLAGGRDTQYF. Full variable domain (rest looked up from reference TRBV28 and TRBJ2-3): DVKVTQSSRYLVKRTGEKVFLECVQDMDHENMFWYRQDPGLGLRLIYFSYDVKMKEKGDIPEGYSVSREKKERFSLILESASTNQTSMYLCASSLPLAGGRDTQYFGPGTRLTVL.

The V and J genes are TRBV7-2 and TRBJ2-1, with D perhaps matching TRBD2 (5 bases). The CDR3 has 14 amino acids. Trimming removed 2 bases from V and 2 bases from J, with 7 bases in between. Germline values: CDR1 SGHTA, CDR2 FQGNSA. The CDR3 protein is CASSLTGTYNEQFF. The DNA of the CDR3 is TGTGCCAGCAGCTTAACGGGGACCTACAATGAGCAGTTCTTC.

The chain employs TRBV10-2 and TRBJ1-6, with D maybe TRBD1 (5 bases). V lost 2 bases, J lost 9 bases, and 11 bases lay in between. CDR1 WSHSY and CDR2 SAAADI come from the germline V gene. The CDR3 contains 14 residues. CDR3 DNA: TGCGCCAGCAGTGAGACACTTGGGGGTTCACCCCTCCACTTT. Its translation: CASSETLGGSPLHF.

The chain employs TRBV11-2 and TRBJ1-4; D unclear. V gave up 6 bases and J gave up 0 bases, with 11 bases separating them. Germline V gives CDR1 SGHAT, CDR2 FQNNGV. The CDR3 length is 15 residues. DNA of the CDR3: TGTGCCAGCAGTTACGGCGTTGCAACTAATGAAAAACTGTTTTTT. It codes for CASSYGVATNEKLFF.

The V call is TRBV6-5, the J call TRBJ2-7, with D tentatively TRBD1 or TRBD2 (5 bases each). V was clipped by 8 bases and J by 0 bases, with 11 bases between them. Germline loops: CDR1 MNHEY, CDR2 SVGAGI. This CDR3 contains 13 residues. As DNA, the CDR3 is TGTGCCAGCTGGGACCGAAGCTCCTACGAGCAGTACTTC. It codes for CASWDRSSYEQYF.

This clone appeared a single time. V is TRBV6-6 and J is TRBJ2-7; TRBD1 agrees at 7 bases. V lost 2 bases and J lost 6; bases outside the gene matches: 10. The germline gives CDR1 MNHNY, CDR2 SVGAGI (reference sequence). The CDR3 has 15 residues. Here the CDR3 DNA reads TGTGCCAGCAGTTACGGGACCTCTACAGGGGTCGAGCAGTACTTC. This codes for CASSYGTSTGVEQYF.

This rearrangement joins TRBV30 to TRBJ1-3; D gene uncertain. The V end lost 4 bases, the J end lost 8 bases, and 9 bases lay between the germline ends. The CDR3 is made up of 11 amino acids. In germline, CDR1 is GTSNPN, CDR2 SVGIG (reference sequence). The CDR3 DNA follows: TGTGCCTGGACCCGTTATGACACCATATATTTT. It is translated as CAWTRYDTIYF.

CDR3 loop: CASSEYGAGPSKETQYF. The CDR3 DNA reads TGTGCCAGCAGTGAATATGGGGCAGGGCCATCAAAAGAGACCCAGTACTTC. The J gene is TRBJ2-5, the V gene TRBV25-1; a weak D match, TRBD1 (5 bases). The V end lost 0 bases, the J end lost 3 bases, and 17 bases lay between the germline ends. The CDR3 is 17 amino acids. CDR1 and CDR2 (germline): MGHDK, SYGVNS.

Of note for this clone: Different DNA sequences within this sample yield the same CDR3. The V gene is TRBV6-6, the J gene TRBJ2-7; 8 bases are shared with TRBD2. The CDR3 is made up of 14 amino acids. V was clipped by 6 bases and J by 3 bases; unmatched bases: 7. The germline V gene encodes CDR1 MNHNY and CDR2 SVGAGI (reference sequence). The CDR3 sequence: CASREGGRSYEQYF. DNA of the CDR3: TGTGCCAGCAGAGAGGGCGGGAGGAGCTACGAGCAGTACTTC.

The chain links TRBV10-3 to TRBJ2-7; 7 bases match TRBD2. The germline V gene has CDR1 ENHRY and CDR2 SYGVKD. With V trimmed by 6 bases and J by 0 bases, 5 bases remained unmatched. The CDR3 loop spans 14 amino acids. CDR3 DNA: TGTGCCATCAGAACTAGCGAGAGCTCCTACGAGCAGTACTTC. It is translated as CAIRTSESSYEQYF.

The chain links TRBV30 to TRBJ2-7, with D uncertain. The CDR3 spans 15 residues. Germline CDR1 and CDR2: GTSNPN and SVGIG (reference sequence). Between the trimmed V and J ends, which lost 4 bases and 0 bases, there was a span of 16 bases. The CDR3 nucleotides are TGTGCCTGGACAATCTCGGCGCTAAGCTCCTACGAGCAGTACTTC. This codes for CAWTISALSSYEQYF.

Points on this clone: This specimen includes other DNA sequences encoding the same CDR3. This sequence joins TRBV5-6 and TRBJ2-1, with D hard to call. CDR1 is SGHDT and CDR2 is YYEEEE in the germline V gene. V lost 2 bases and J 8 bases, leaving 5 bases between the germline ends. CDR3 length: 11 amino acids. CDR3 DNA: TGTGCCAGCAGCTTATGGGATGAGCAGTTCTTC. It specifies CASSLWDEQFF. The full variable domain, rest sourced from reference TRBV5-6 and TRBJ2-1, is DAGVTQSPTHLIKTRGQQVTLRCSPKSGHDTVSWYQQALGQGPQFIFQYYEEEERQRGNFPDRFSGHQFPNYSSELNVNALLLGDSALYLCASSLWDEQFFGPGTRLTVL.

About this clone itself: The same CDR3 arises from other DNA sequences in this sample as well. The chain links TRBV18 to TRBJ1-3; D unresolved. This CDR3 is built from 14 residues. V was clipped by 4 bases and J by 0 bases, with 7 bases between them. CDR1 and CDR2 (germline): KGHSH, LQKENI. The CDR3 is CASSRASSGNTIYF. In DNA, the CDR3 is TGTGCCAGCTCACGTGCGAGCTCTGGAAACACCATATATTTT.

Notes on this clone: This specimen includes other DNA sequences encoding the same CDR3. The V call is TRBV18, the J call TRBJ2-6; D is uncertain. Trimming removed 2 bases from V and 1 base from J, with 3 bases in between. This CDR3 region has 14 residues. Germline V CDR1 and CDR2: KGHSH, LQKENI. CDR3: CASSPGSGANVLTF. Written as DNA, the CDR3 is TGTGCCAGCTCACCAGGGTCTGGGGCCAACGTCCTGACTTTC.

The chain couples TRBV10-3 to TRBJ1-1; no definite D call. The V end was cut by 2 bases, the J end by 1 base, with 14 bases between. The V gene's germline CDR1 is ENHRY and CDR2 SYGVKD. The CDR3 loop spans 16 amino acids. The CDR3 coding sequence is TGTGCCATCAGTGAGACCACCCGGACGGGGAACACTGAAGCTTTCTTT. Its translation: CAISETTRTGNTEAFF.

The chain is built from TRBV28 and TRBJ1-1, with D possibly TRBD1 on 5 matching bases. The V and J ends lost 2 bases and 11 bases respectively, with 15 bases between them. Germline V gene lookup returns CDR1 MDHEN and CDR2 SYDVKM. There are 13 residues in the CDR3. This chain's CDR3 is CASSLRGGVFAFF. The CDR3 DNA is TGTGCCAGCAGTTTACGCGGGGGGGTTTTTGCTTTCTTT.

The chain employs TRBV4-1 and TRBJ1-2; the match to TRBD1 covers 11 bases. This CDR3 is 15 amino acids long. The junction had 6 bases not matched to a gene; V was cut back by 8 bases and J by 1 base. The germline gives CDR1 MGHRA, CDR2 YSYEKL. The CDR3 DNA follows: TGCGCCAGCGAACCGGGACAGGGGGTTAACTATGGCTACACCTTC. Translation: CASEPGQGVNYGYTF.

This rearrangement joins TRBV15 to TRBJ1-5; TRBD1 might be the D (6 bases). V shed 3 bases and J shed 2 bases, with 14 bases lying between them. Germline V gives CDR1 LNHNV, CDR2 YYDKDF (reference sequence). The CDR3 has 16 amino acids. In nucleotides, the CDR3 is TGTGCCACCAGCAGGGAATCGGGGGGCGGCAATCAGCCCCAGCATTTT. Protein product: CATSRESGGGNQPQHF. Complete variable domain (other parts from reference TRBV15 and TRBJ1-5): DAMVIQNPRYQVTQFGKPVTLSCSQTLNHNVMYWYQQKSSQAPKLLFHYYDKDFNNEADTPDNFQSRRPNTSFCFLDIRSPGLGDTAMYLCATSRESGGGNQPQHFGDGTRLSIL.

The chain couples TRBV5-4 to TRBJ2-5; tentative D call: TRBD1 (6 bases). Germline CDR1 reads SGHNT; CDR2 reads YYREEE (reference sequence). This CDR3 has 14 residues. V was trimmed by 4 bases and J by 1 base, leaving 11 bases between them. CDR3 amino acids: CASSVGQLQETQYF. CDR3 sequence (DNA): TGTGCCAGCAGCGTCGGACAGCTCCAAGAGACCCAGTACTTC.

Details on this clone: In the same sample, other DNA sequences code for this CDR3. The chain recombines TRBV2 with TRBJ2-1, with unresolved D. The germline CDR1 and CDR2 sequences are SNHLY and FYNNEI. Trimming pared 4 bases from V and 6 bases from J, leaving 7 bases between. CDR3 size: 12 residues. The CDR3 here is CASSGEGNEQFF. In DNA, the CDR3 is TGTGCCAGCAGTGGGGAAGGCAATGAGCAGTTCTTC.

This chain joins TRBV14 and TRBJ2-7; the D is unclear. The germline V gene has CDR1 SGHDN and CDR2 FVKESK. CDR3 size: 13 residues. The germline V and J ends were trimmed by 2 bases and 3 bases, with 8 bases remaining between them. CDR3 nucleotides: TGTGCCAGCAGCCAACAGATAAACTACGAGCAGTACTTC. Its translation is CASSQQINYEQYF.